Listed below are T cell receptor beta chains from one sample, sequenced in a study of T-cell reconstitution after alpha-beta-depleted transplantation in children. TCRdb processed the PCR reads anew with MiXCR; each CDR3 protein has one entry. The repertoire consists of some 400,000 distinct CDR3 sequences, with roughly 21% occurring once and the leading ten covering approximately 3.9%. Sample: PBMCs from the stem cell graft donor, taken from the stem cell graft. The receptor set was obtained from a human donor who donated a stem cell graft to a child with acute myeloid leukemia. The CDR3 runs from the conserved cysteine through the conserved F or W. A D gene is named only where the DNA matches it firmly. Expanded clones get a size class; other rows say once, few or many, or leave the size out.

medium-sized	TRBV12-3/TRBV12-4	TRBJ2-1	-	TGTGCCAGCAGGGCTCGGGGTGAGCAGTTCTTC	CASRARGEQFF
-	TRBV29-1	TRBJ1-1	-	TGCAGCGTTGAAGTCCAGGGGAGGGCTTTCTTT	CSVEVQGRAFF
-	TRBV20-1	TRBJ1-6	-	TGCAGTGCTAGTTCAGGATCTTATAATTCACCCCTCCACTTT	CSASSGSYNSPLHF
many	TRBV5-1	TRBJ2-1	TRBD1	TGCGCCAGCAGCTTGGGGGACAGGGATAGCAATGAGCAGTTCTTC	CASSLGDRDSNEQFF
-	TRBV28	TRBJ1-5	TRBD1	TGTGCCAGCTCTATCGACAGGGGGCCTTATCAGCCCCAGCATTTT	CASSIDRGPYQPQHF
few	TRBV29-1	TRBJ2-1	TRBD2	TGCAGCGGCGCGGGACTAGGTTCCTACAATGAGCAGTTCTTC	CSGAGLGSYNEQFF
-	TRBV7-9	TRBJ2-1	-	TGTGCCAGCAGCCCACGCATTTACTCCCACAATGAGCAGTTCTTC	CASSPRIYSHNEQFF
-	TRBV7-9	TRBJ2-7	TRBD2	TGTGCCAGCAGCTTAAAGGCGGGAGATCTGTACTTC	CASSLKAGDLYF
few	TRBV7-9	TRBJ2-7	TRBD2	TGTGCCAGCAGCTCGGGACTAGCGGGAGCTCAGTTATACTTC	CASSSGLAGAQLYF
few	TRBV5-1	TRBJ2-2	TRBD2	TGCGCCAGCAAGCCTAGCGGAGGCGCGAACACCGGGGAGCTGTTTTTT	CASKPSGGANTGELFF
-	TRBV5-1	TRBJ1-1	TRBD1	TGCGCCAGCAGCTTGAGACAGGGGGCAATGCCTGAAGCTTTCTTT	CASSLRQGAMPEAFF